The sequence of this T cell receptor (beta chain) was determined in a study of blood T cells in healthy people across ages. Study outcomes and limitations: Naive and antigen-experienced cells could not be conclusively compared, given unsorted PBMCs.

The use of a sample-barcoded 5' primer and a J-beta primer mix characterized a second PCR of roughly 6 to 11 cycles. TCRdb reprocessed the 5' RACE reads via MiXCR and lists one record per CDR3 protein. The table lists 1 million to 1.2 million distinct CDR3 sequences, 35% to 40% of them singletons, with under 15% in the top ten. After removal of 3 bases from V and 0 bases from J, the junction contained 4 bases not matched to a gene. The germline CDR1 and CDR2 sequences are DFQATT and SNEGSKA (reference sequence). The CDR3 is 14 amino acids. As to this clonotype: Its antigen is unknown.

This clonotype originated in a man between 18 and 29 years old in good health. V gene TRBV20-1 combines with J gene TRBJ1-1; 7 bases map to TRBD1. Material for sequencing was blood. CDR3 protein: CSASNRGMNTEAFF. In DNA form, the CDR3 reads TGCAGTGCTAGTAACAGGGGCATGAACACTGAAGCTTTCTTT.